The next 30 T cell receptor beta chains were all read from a single sample in a study of Tregs in tolerant kidney transplant recipients. TCRdb's copy holds only in-frame clones and misses some; the assay was immunoSEQ multiplex PCR. Of under 95,000 clones in the sample, approximately 90% were seen once. Sequencing was performed on Tregs from blood, taken before the transplant. These receptors were collected from a human donor who received a combined kidney and bone marrow transplant.

The rearrangement uses TRBV10-1 and TRBJ2-2; D not certain. The CDR3 consists of 15 residues. Trimming left V 2 bases short and J 1 base short, with 8 bases between. CDR1 WNHNN and CDR2 SYGVQD come from the germline V gene (reference sequence). CDR3 DNA sequence: TGCGCCAGCAGTGAGGCTGGACGGAACACCGGGGAGCTGTTTTTT. Translated: CASSEAGRNTGELFF.

CDR3 nucleotides: TGTGCCAGCAGCTTAGCTCCCAGGGGGCAGTCACCCCTCCACTTT. Translated, it gives CASSLAPRGQSPLHF. The chain is built from TRBV11-2 and TRBJ1-6; 8 bases line up with TRBD1. Germline V gene lookup returns CDR1 SGHAT and CDR2 FQNNGV. This CDR3 has 15 amino acids. V lost 1 base and J lost 10; bases outside the gene matches: 6.

V usage is TRBV11-2 and J usage is TRBJ1-5; D perhaps matches TRBD1 (5 bases). The CDR3 has 18 residues. Germline-derived CDR1 and CDR2 are SGHAT and FQNNGV. V lost 3 bases and J lost 3, with 21 bases in between. The CDR3 bases are TGTGCCAGCAGCTTCCCCACCGCTGGCGGGGACTACAATCAGCCCCAGCATTTT. This encodes CASSFPTAGGDYNQPQHF.

The chain combines TRBV27 with TRBJ2-6, with no clear D. With 2 bases removed from V and 0 bases from J, the gap between germline ends came to 5 bases. CDR3 length equals 15 residues. Germline loops: CDR1 MNHEY, CDR2 SMNVEV (reference sequence). CDR3 nucleotides: TGTGCCAGCAGTTTAATGACCTCTGGGGCCAACGTCCTGACTTTC. The encoded protein is CASSLMTSGANVLTF.

The chain couples TRBV5-1 to TRBJ2-1, with a tentative D call TRBD1 (5 bases). CDR1 is SGHRS, CDR2 YFSETQ, per germline. V was cut by 3 bases and J by 7 bases, with 8 bases left in between. CDR3 size: 12 residues. In DNA form, the CDR3 reads TGCGCCAGCAGCTCGCAGGGTAATGAGCAGTTCTTC. This gives the protein CASSSQGNEQFF.

The V gene is TRBV7-6, the J gene TRBJ2-4; D gene ambiguous. The CDR3 extends over 13 amino acids. V dropped 0 bases and J dropped 6 bases, with 6 bases sitting between them. Germline loops: CDR1 SGHVS, CDR2 FNYEAQ. CDR3 nucleotides: TGTGCCAGCAGCTTAGCCGACTCAAACATTCAGTACTTC. It is translated as CASSLADSNIQYF.

The chain is built from TRBV5-1 and TRBJ1-2; a possible D gene is TRBD1 (6 bases). The CDR3 is 15 amino acids. V lost 4 bases to trimming and J lost 4 bases, with 17 bases between them. Per germline, CDR1 SGHRS and CDR2 YFSETQ. The CDR3 sequence: CASSITGSSGYGYTF. CDR3 bases: TGCGCCAGCAGCATAACAGGGTCATCGGGCTATGGCTACACCTTC.

The rearrangement links TRBV5-1 to TRBJ2-7; 11 bases align to TRBD1. The CDR3 is 15 residues long. Germline CDR1 SGHRS, CDR2 YFSETQ. Trimming cost V 2 bases and J 7 bases; bases outside gene matches: 8. The CDR3 protein is CASSFPDRGLGEQYF. The DNA of the CDR3 is TGCGCCAGCAGCTTCCCGGACAGGGGGCTGGGGGAGCAGTACTTC.

Turning to this clone: The same CDR3 arises from other DNA sequences in this sample as well. This sequence joins TRBV18 and TRBJ1-5, with 8 nucleotides matching TRBD1. The CDR3 has 15 residues. J was trimmed by 3 bases and V by 5 bases; bases with no gene match: 6. CDR1 and CDR2 (germline): KGHSH, LQKENI. For the CDR3, the DNA is TGTGCCAGCTCAACACAGGGGGGAGACAATCAGCCCCAGCATTTT. As protein: CASSTQGGDNQPQHF.

On this clone itself: One end of the junction varies from germline; a read error may be responsible. The chain links TRBV7-7 to TRBJ2-1; TRBD1 matches at 10 bases. There are 16 residues in the CDR3. CDR1 is SSHAT and CDR2 is FNYEAQ in the germline V gene (reference sequence). This CDR3 reads CASSPQTGTGVGEQFF. CDR3 nucleotides: TGTGCTAGCAGCCCCCAAACCGGGACAGGGGTCGGTGAGCAGTTCTTC.

The rearrangement links TRBV21-1 to TRBJ1-3. TRBV21-1 is shown as a pseudogene. CDR3 length: 17 amino acids. The DNA for the CDR3 is TGTGCCAGCAGCAAAGCGGGGGTAAGGAAAGGAAGAAACACCATATATTTT. It specifies CASSKAGVRKGRNTIYF.

The gene calls are TRBV5-6 and TRBJ1-1; 9 bases line up with TRBD1. There are 15 residues in the CDR3. With 2 bases clipped from V and 2 bases from J, the junction kept 4 bases outside the gene matches. Germline-derived CDR1 and CDR2 are SGHDT and YYEEEE. In DNA form, the CDR3 reads TGTGCCAGCAGCTTCACAGGGGGCCGCAACACTGAAGCTTTCTTT. It codes for CASSFTGGRNTEAFF.

The J gene is TRBJ2-5, the V gene TRBV15; TRBD1 or TRBD2 may be the D gene (5 bases each). The DNA end is a closer match to TRBJ2-7, so the J assignment may be wrong. Germline V CDR1 and CDR2: LNHNV, YYDKDF (reference sequence). This CDR3 has 14 residues. CDR3 amino acids: CATSPRGDSHEQYF. Written as DNA, the CDR3 is TGTGCCACCAGTCCTCGGGGTGACAGCCACGAGCAGTACTTC.

The J gene is TRBJ2-6, the V gene TRBV9; D is undetermined. Between the trimmed V and J ends, which lost 1 base and 0 bases, there was a span of 5 bases. This CDR3 is 15 amino acids long. Per germline, CDR1 SGDLS and CDR2 YYNGEE. The DNA for the CDR3 is TGTGCCAGCAGCGTAATGCCCTCTGGGGCCAACGTCCTGACTTTC. It encodes CASSVMPSGANVLTF. The full variable domain, completed using reference TRBV9 and TRBJ2-6, is DSGVTQTPKHLITATGQRVTLRCSPRSGDLSVYWYQQSLDQGLQFLIQYYNGEERAKGNILERFSAQQFPDLHSELNLSSLELGDSALYFCASSVMPSGANVLTFGAGSRLTVL.

V and J are TRBV7-9 and TRBJ1-4; D unclear. This CDR3 has 15 residues. Germline lookup yields CDR1 SEHNR and CDR2 FQNEAQ (reference sequence). V lost 5 bases to trimming and J lost 7 bases, with 17 bases between them. The CDR3 DNA reads TGTGCCAGCAGCCCCCTCTGGAGTGGTGGTGAAAAACTGTTTTTT. Translation gives CASSPLWSGGEKLFF.

This clone came up once. The chain employs TRBV7-2 and TRBJ2-5; no definite D call. Germline values: CDR1 SGHTA, CDR2 FQGNSA. The CDR3 extends over 14 amino acids. V was shortened by 1 base and J by 2 bases, with 8 bases between the two germline ends. CDR3 DNA sequence: TGTGCCAGCAGCTTAGTGTGGGATCAAGAGACCCAGTACTTC. Its protein is CASSLVWDQETQYF.

This clone was found a few times. The CDR3 sequence is CASSTTLRTLSGPYEQYF. DNA of the CDR3: TGCGCCAGCAGCACCACATTAAGGACCTTATCCGGCCCCTACGAGCAGTACTTC. The chain couples TRBV5-1 to TRBJ2-7; no clear D. Deletions cut 4 bases from V and 2 bases from J, with 25 bases between. Germline V gene data show CDR1 as SGHRS and CDR2 as YFSETQ. The length of the CDR3 is 18 residues.

The chain recombines TRBV6-5 with TRBJ2-2; TRBD2 matches 9 bases. CDR1 and CDR2 from the germline V gene are MNHEY and SVGAGI. This CDR3 is built from 15 residues. Losses at the gene ends were 6 bases for V and 1 base for J; bases not matched to a gene: 3. Written as DNA, the CDR3 is TGTGCCAGCAGGACGACTAGCGGGAACACCGGGGAGCTGTTTTTT. As protein: CASRTTSGNTGELFF.

The genes are TRBV18 and TRBJ2-7; 13 bases match TRBD2. CDR1 is KGHSH, CDR2 LQKENI, per germline. The CDR3 length is 15 residues. V lost 4 bases to trimming and J lost 7 bases; unmatched junction nucleotides: 7. CDR3 DNA: TGTGCCAGCTCACTTGGACTAGCGGGAGATCGGGAGCAGTACTTC. Residues: CASSLGLAGDREQYF.

The chain couples TRBV9 to TRBJ2-7, with D tentatively TRBD1 (6 bases). Deletions cut 2 bases from V and 2 bases from J, with 17 bases between. Germline values: CDR1 SGDLS, CDR2 YYNGEE. The CDR3 spans 16 residues. CDR3 sequence reads: CASSVHADRIAYEQYF. In DNA form, the CDR3 reads TGTGCCAGCAGCGTCCACGCCGACAGGATCGCCTACGAGCAGTACTTC.

V is TRBV27 and J is TRBJ1-4; maybe TRBD1 (6 bases). The CDR3 is made up of 16 amino acids. Trimming stripped 5 bases from V and 7 bases from J, with 20 bases between. Germline loops: CDR1 MNHEY, CDR2 SMNVEV (reference sequence). CDR3 region: CASSPYSDRQTEKLFF. The CDR3 nucleotides are TGTGCCAGCAGTCCTTACTCGGACAGACAGACTGAAAAACTGTTTTTT.

The rearrangement links TRBV7-8 to TRBJ2-5; 8 positions agree with TRBD2. V dropped 5 bases and J dropped 1; count of bases not matched to a gene: 12. The CDR3 contains 17 residues. Germline-derived CDR1 and CDR2 are SGHVS and FQNEAQ. CDR3 nucleotide sequence: TGTGCCAGCAGCACTAGAGTATCGGGAGGGATCCAAGAGACCCAGTACTTC. Translating gives CASSTRVSGGIQETQYF.

The CDR3 DNA sequence: TGTGCCAGCAGTGCCGCGAATAGCAATCAGCCCCAGCATTTT. This gives the protein CASSAANSNQPQHF. The rearrangement uses TRBV7-2 and TRBJ1-5; unclear D gene. Per the germline V gene, CDR1 is SGHTA and CDR2 is FQGNSA. The CDR3 sequence is 14 residues long. With 6 bases removed from V and 0 bases from J, the gap between germline ends came to 9 bases.

The chain couples TRBV10-3 to TRBJ2-7, with 7 positions matching TRBD2. The CDR3 runs 14 residues. Trimming cost V 7 bases and J 3 bases; bases outside gene matches: 9. Germline V lookup: CDR1 ENHRY, CDR2 SYGVKD. CDR3 sequence (DNA): TGTGCCATCACCGCCGGGACTACAGTCTACGAGCAGTACTTC. Encoded protein: CAITAGTTVYEQYF.

This clone was seen a single time. CDR3 nucleotides: TGTGCCAGCAAAATAAAACCGGGACTAGCGGGCCGGGGTGAGCAGTTCTTC. Its protein is CASKIKPGLAGRGEQFF. This sequence joins TRBV27 and TRBJ2-1, with 12 bases aligning to TRBD2. The CDR3 covers 17 residues. Looked up from germline, CDR1 is MNHEY and CDR2 is SMNVEV (reference sequence). V trimming: 7 bases; J trimming: 9 bases; junction bases outside the gene matches: 16.

V gene TRBV21-1 combines with J gene TRBJ1-5; TRBD1, the D gene given by the table, was not confirmed from the DNA. TRBV21-1 is a known pseudogene. CDR3 length equals 16 residues. The CDR3 here is CASSKAPGQGNQPQHF. DNA of the CDR3: TGTGCCAGCAGCAAAGCGCCAGGACAGGGGAATCAGCCCCAGCATTTT.

This CDR3 is CASSRLGLLNTGELFF. The CDR3 DNA sequence: TGTGCCAGCAGCCGACTGGGACTCCTGAACACCGGGGAGCTGTTTTTT. The V call is TRBV11-2, the J call TRBJ2-2, with a possible D match to TRBD2 (6 bases). The CDR3 is 16 residues long. Deletions cut 5 bases from V and 1 base from J, with 14 bases between. Germline V gene lookup returns CDR1 SGHAT and CDR2 FQNNGV.

For this clone: Within the sample, other DNA sequences also encode this same CDR3. J is TRBJ1-2 and V is TRBV27, with 9 nucleotides matching TRBD1. Trimming removed 8 bases from V and 8 bases from J; junction bases left unmatched: 15. This CDR3 has 15 residues. Germline-derived CDR1 and CDR2 are MNHEY and SMNVEV (reference sequence). The CDR3 protein is CASRGFVGQGRGYTF. Written as DNA, the CDR3 is TGTGCCAGCCGTGGTTTTGTTGGACAGGGGCGCGGCTACACCTTC.

This sequence joins TRBV11-3 and TRBJ2-3; 8 nucleotides line up with TRBD2. CDR3 length: 16 amino acids. Trimming removed 4 bases from V and 5 bases from J; junction bases left unmatched: 11. Germline V gene lookup returns CDR1 SGHNT and CDR2 YENEEA. The CDR3 nucleotides are TGTGCCAGCAGCTCGGAGCGGGGGCCGAGGAAAGATACGCAGTATTTT. This translates into CASSSERGPRKDTQYF.

This chain links TRBV5-1 with TRBJ2-7, with unresolved D. The CDR3 totals 14 residues. V was shortened by 1 base and J by 2 bases, with 10 bases between the two germline ends. In germline, CDR1 is SGHRS, CDR2 YFSETQ. The DNA for the CDR3 is TGCGCCAGCAGCTTGTCGTCTAGAGCCTACGAGCAGTACTTC. Protein: CASSLSSRAYEQYF. Full variable domain (rest looked up from reference TRBV5-1 and TRBJ2-7): KAGVTQTPRYLIKTRGQQVTLSCSPISGHRSVSWYQQTPGQGLQFLFEYFSETQRNKGNFPGRFSGRQFSNSRSEMNVSTLELGDSALYLCASSLSSRAYEQYFGPGTRLTVT.